The clone carrying this T cell receptor (beta chain) is a singleton in its sample. As handled by the study authors: Scientists estimated how many nucleated cells there were by amplifying reference gene primers. Repertoires were generated with immunoSEQ multiplex PCR, while TCRdb's copy carries only in-frame clones and drops some. V and J calls and clone size are as listed in that table; D and trimming were resolved from the DNA. This repertoire shows fewer than 700,000 clones, about 88% found once; its top ten account for about 8.2%. This specimen comes from a study of blood T cell repertoires in COVID-19. Overall study: Sources were T cells, B-cell-depleted T cells, or PBMCs; the material itself was cDNA or gDNA.

With 0 bases removed from V and 2 bases from J, the gap between germline ends came to 5 bases. The CDR3 is made up of 13 amino acids. Germline V CDR1 and CDR2: GTSNPN, SVGIG (reference sequence). This sequence was found in a woman between 50 and 59 years old with COVID-19, enrolled during active disease. The V call is TRBV30, the J call TRBJ2-1; D ambiguous. Input material: peripheral blood. CDR3 in DNA: TGTGCCTGGAGTGTCTTAACCTACAATGAGCAGTTCTTC. Amino acids: CAWSVLTYNEQFF. The full variable domain, in which reference TRBV30 and TRBJ2-1 provide the parts outside the CDR3, is SQTIHQWPATLVQPVGSPLSLECTVEGTSNPNLYWYRQAAGRGLQLLFYSVGIGQISSEVPQNLSASRPQDRQFILSSKKLLLSDSGFYLCAWSVLTYNEQFFGPGTRLTVL.